Each of the 24 T cell receptor beta chains below was sequenced from the same sample in a study of control samples from healthy donors and cancer patients. Assay used: immunoSEQ multiplex PCR; TCRdb lists only in-frame clones, some missing. The sample records about 65,000 clones, roughly nine tenths being singletons. Sequenced material: PBMCs. The receptor set was obtained from a woman in her forties or fifties with colorectal cancer.

The rearrangement uses TRBV5-5 and TRBJ2-2, with D perhaps TRBD2 (7 bases). The germline CDR1 and CDR2 sequences are SGHKS and YYEKEE (reference sequence). The CDR3 runs 14 residues. V was shortened by 6 bases and J by 2 bases, with 11 bases between the two germline ends. CDR3 coding DNA: TGTGCCAGCACTAGGGGGGGCAACACCGGGGAGCTGTTTTTT. Translating it yields CASTRGGNTGELFF.

The genes are TRBV2 and TRBJ2-5, with D unresolved. Germline assignment: CDR1 SNHLY and CDR2 FYNNEI. The CDR3 loop spans 12 amino acids. V shed 4 bases and J shed 5 bases, with 8 bases lying between them. CDR3 residues: CASSGPLETQYF. CDR3 DNA: TGTGCCAGCAGTGGGCCCCTGGAGACCCAGTACTTC.

A single count supports this clone. V is TRBV29-1 and J is TRBJ1-1; D is perhaps TRBD1 (5 bases). The CDR3 is 13 residues long. Germline V gene data show CDR1 as SQVTM and CDR2 as ANQGSEA. V was trimmed by 2 bases and J by 4 bases, leaving 11 bases between them. CDR3 amino acids: CSVELRGITEAFF. In DNA form, the CDR3 reads TGCAGCGTTGAATTGCGGGGGATCACTGAAGCTTTCTTT.

The rearrangement uses TRBV6-5 and TRBJ1-1; no reliable D call. V was cut by 3 bases and J by 1 base, with 9 bases left in between. This CDR3 comprises 14 residues. The germline V gene has CDR1 MNHEY and CDR2 SVGAGI. The CDR3 loop reads CASSYSSKNTEAFF. The CDR3 DNA reads as TGTGCCAGCAGTTATAGTAGTAAGAACACTGAAGCTTTCTTT.

The chain combines TRBV2 with TRBJ2-1, with 7 bases aligning to TRBD2. J lost 11 bases, V lost 2 bases, and 3 bases had no gene match. The germline V gene has CDR1 SNHLY and CDR2 FYNNEI. The CDR3 is 12 residues long. In DNA, the CDR3 is TGTGCCAGCAGTGAAACTAGCGCTAAGCAGTTCTTC. This codes for CASSETSAKQFF.

The chain recombines TRBV19 with TRBJ2-1; 8 bases align to TRBD1. The CDR3 has 18 residues. Germline CDR1 is LNHDA and CDR2 is SQIVND (reference sequence). J gave up 0 bases and V 6 bases, and 13 bases lay outside the gene matches. The CDR3 DNA follows: TGTGCCAGTAGCCGAGCAAGACAGGGGCAGAGCTCCTACAATGAGCAGTTCTTC. It is translated as CASSRARQGQSSYNEQFF.

This CDR3 is CATSRGLSYEQYF. The CDR3 coding sequence is TGTGCCACCAGCAGGGGACTTTCCTACGAGCAGTACTTC. The chain recombines TRBV15 with TRBJ2-7, with a possible D match to TRBD2 (6 bases). V was shortened by 3 bases and J by 1 base, with 7 bases between the two germline ends. This CDR3 comprises 13 residues. Germline lookup yields CDR1 LNHNV and CDR2 YYDKDF (reference sequence).

This sequence joins TRBV5-1 and TRBJ2-3; 10 bases are shared with TRBD2. Germline-derived CDR1 and CDR2 are SGHRS and YFSETQ. V dropped 4 bases and J dropped 4; count of bases not matched to a gene: 9. The CDR3 is 16 amino acids. In DNA, the CDR3 is TGCGCCAGCAGCGCGGGATCTAGCGGGAGTCCAGATACGCAGTATTTT. It specifies CASSAGSSGSPDTQYF.

This chain links TRBV9 with TRBJ2-1; D perhaps matches TRBD1 (5 bases). Looked up from germline, CDR1 is SGDLS and CDR2 is YYNGEE. V was shortened by 0 bases and J by 2 bases, with 9 bases between the two germline ends. This CDR3 has 15 residues. The DNA for the CDR3 is TGTGCCAGCAGCGTAGCCAGGGCACCCTACAATGAGCAGTTCTTC. Protein: CASSVARAPYNEQFF.

The chain joins TRBV13 to TRBJ1-4; D call uncertain. Germline V gene lookup returns CDR1 PRHDT and CDR2 FYEKMQ (reference sequence). The CDR3 spans 14 residues. Trimming pared 4 bases from V and 6 bases from J, leaving 12 bases between. CDR3 residues: CASSYAVADEKLFF. The CDR3, as DNA: TGTGCCAGCAGCTACGCGGTGGCGGATGAAAAACTGTTTTTT.

The genes are TRBV6-5 and TRBJ2-3; the match to TRBD2 covers 9 bases. CDR1 and CDR2 from the germline V gene are MNHEY and SVGAGI. The CDR3 extends over 16 amino acids. Trimming at V came to 2 bases and at J to 4 bases, leaving 7 bases not matched to a gene. The CDR3 sequence: CASSYRAGGLPDTQYF. The CDR3 region has the DNA TGTGCCAGCAGTTACCGGGCGGGGGGGCTCCCAGATACGCAGTATTTT.

Only one count was recorded for this clone. The chain carries TRBV5-6 and TRBJ1-2; unclear D gene. Germline lookup yields CDR1 SGHDT and CDR2 YYEEEE. V lost 6 bases to trimming and J lost 0 bases, with 12 bases between them. The CDR3 length is 14 residues. The CDR3 DNA sequence: TGTGCCAGCAAGTGGGAGGGAGCTAACTATGGCTACACCTTC. It is translated as CASKWEGANYGYTF.

The V gene is TRBV2, the J gene TRBJ2-3; TRBD1 is a possible D gene (5 bases). This CDR3 is 14 amino acids long. Trimming took off 7 bases at V and 3 bases at J, with 14 bases between the two ends. Germline V lookup: CDR1 SNHLY, CDR2 FYNNEI. The CDR3 DNA is TGTGCCAGCAAGAGACAGCCCTCTACAGATACGCAGTATTTT. This codes for CASKRQPSTDTQYF.

This rearrangement joins TRBV2 to TRBJ2-7; 7 bases are a match to TRBD1. The germline V gene has CDR1 SNHLY and CDR2 FYNNEI. This CDR3 has 15 amino acids. V lost 2 bases, J lost 7 bases, and 11 bases stayed unmatched. DNA of the CDR3: TGTGCCAGCAGTGAATTAGTACGGGACAGCGATGAGCAGTACTTC. It encodes CASSELVRDSDEQYF.

The CDR3 loop reads CASSLVGEGNEKLFF. CDR3 in DNA: TGCGCCAGCAGCTTGGTGGGGGAAGGGAATGAAAAACTGTTTTTT. The chain recombines TRBV5-1 with TRBJ1-4; D possibly corresponds to TRBD1 (5 bases). V lost 0 bases and J lost 5, with 11 bases in between. The CDR3 covers 15 residues. Germline V gene lookup returns CDR1 SGHRS and CDR2 YFSETQ.

J is TRBJ1-6 and V is TRBV6-5, with TRBD1 matching over 7 bases. V dropped 6 bases and J dropped 7; count of bases not matched to a gene: 6. The CDR3 is made up of 14 amino acids. CDR1 is MNHEY, CDR2 SVGAGI, per germline. This CDR3 is CASRVDRQNSPLHF. The DNA of the CDR3 is TGTGCCAGCAGAGTGGACAGGCAAAATTCACCCCTCCACTTT.

This chain links TRBV7-9 with TRBJ2-1, with TRBD2 as a possible D gene (6 bases). The V gene's germline CDR1 is SEHNR and CDR2 FQNEAQ (reference sequence). This CDR3 is 15 amino acids long. V was shortened by 2 bases and J by 8 bases, with 16 bases between the two germline ends. In nucleotides, the CDR3 is TGTGCCAGCAGCTTATTAGTGGGAGGTACCCATGAGCAGTTCTTC. This translates into CASSLLVGGTHEQFF.

CDR3 DNA: TGTGCCTGGAGTGGGACGGGGCTCGAGGTAGATACGCAGTATTTT. It is translated as CAWSGTGLEVDTQYF. This chain joins TRBV30 and TRBJ2-3, with D perhaps TRBD1 or TRBD2 (5 bases each). CDR1 and CDR2 from the germline V gene are GTSNPN and SVGIG (reference sequence). V shed 1 base and J shed 5 bases, with 16 bases lying between them. CDR3 length: 15 residues.

The chain employs TRBV10-3 and TRBJ1-6, with TRBD1 matching over 8 bases. There are 16 residues in the CDR3. The germline V gene has CDR1 ENHRY and CDR2 SYGVKD. With V trimmed by 4 bases and J by 5 bases, 7 bases remained unmatched. CDR3 bases: TGTGCCATCAGTGGTTCGACAGGGGAGAATAATTCACCCCTCCACTTT. As protein: CAISGSTGENNSPLHF.

About this clone: The same CDR3 also results from other DNA sequences found in this sample. The V call is TRBV12-3 or TRBV12-4, the J call TRBJ1-1; D is undetermined. The CDR3 runs 13 residues. V was pared by 1 base and J by 1 base, with 4 bases between. CDR3 region: CASSLGQNTEAFF. The CDR3, as DNA: TGTGCCAGCAGTTTAGGACAGAACACTGAAGCTTTCTTT.

The CDR3 loop reads CASNPTSGSYEQYF. The DNA for the CDR3 is TGCGCCAGCAATCCGACTAGCGGCTCCTACGAGCAGTACTTC. V is TRBV5-1 and J is TRBJ2-7; 9 nucleotides match TRBD2. The J segment lost 0 bases and the V segment lost 6 bases, leaving 4 bases of the junction unmatched. The CDR3 has 14 amino acids. Germline V gene data show CDR1 as SGHRS and CDR2 as YFSETQ. Drawing the rest from reference TRBV5-1 and TRBJ2-7, the complete variable domain is KAGVTQTPRYLIKTRGQQVTLSCSPISGHRSVSWYQQTPGQGLQFLFEYFSETQRNKGNFPGRFSGRQFSNSRSEMNVSTLELGDSALYLCASNPTSGSYEQYFGPGTRLTVT.

Turning to this clone: Other DNA sequences in the sample encode the same CDR3. This chain connects TRBV11-2 to TRBJ1-5; no clear D gene. The CDR3 is 13 residues long. Germline assignment: CDR1 SGHAT and CDR2 FQNNGV. Trimming pared 5 bases from V and 0 bases from J, leaving 5 bases between. The CDR3 here is CASSRYSNQPQHF. The CDR3 nucleotides read TGTGCCAGCAGCAGATATAGCAATCAGCCCCAGCATTTT.

This chain uses TRBV11-3 with TRBJ2-3; D possibly corresponds to TRBD2 (5 bases). Trimming removed 1 base at V and 0 bases at J, with 5 bases between. Germline CDR1 SGHNT, CDR2 YENEEA. This CDR3 is 14 amino acids long. CDR3 loop: CASSLGRSTDTQYF. The CDR3 coding sequence is TGTGCCAGCAGCTTAGGGAGGAGCACAGATACGCAGTATTTT.

This clone was observed once. The chain carries TRBV9 and TRBJ1-6, with D unclear. The CDR3 contains 15 residues. Germline-derived CDR1 and CDR2 are SGDLS and YYNGEE. Trimming took off 0 bases at V and 7 bases at J, with 11 bases between the two ends. Here the CDR3 reads CASSVEVRPNSPLHF. As DNA, the CDR3 is TGTGCCAGCAGCGTAGAGGTGAGGCCCAATTCACCCCTCCACTTT.